A selection of T cell receptor beta chains follows, all from one sample in a study of graft-versus-host responses after intestinal transplantation. Sequenced by immunoSEQ multiplex PCR; TCRdb stores in-frame clones only, minus some. The repertoire holds over 100,000 clones, with 85% to 95% as singletons. Antigens of these TCRs are unknown. The starting material was unstimulated CD4+ T cells sorted from spleen or lymph node cells, obtained before intestinal transplant. These receptor sequences come from a human donor who received an intestinal transplant. Both conserved end residues are part of each CDR3. The D gene is left open where the match is weak. Size values are once, few and many counts, or a class for expanded clones, and some rows have none.

-,-,TRBV6-1,TRBJ2-7,TGTGCCAGCAGTCCCTACTATCCCTCCTACGAGCAGTACTTC,CASSPYYPSYEQYF
-,-,TRBV20-1,TRBJ2-1,TGCAGTGCCACCGACAATGAGCAGTTCTTC,CSATDNEQFF
-,-,TRBV15,TRBJ2-3,TGTGCCACCAGCAGAGGGAGCACAGATACGCAGTATTTT,CATSRGSTDTQYF
-,-,TRBV27,TRBJ2-7,TGTGCCAGCAGACTATTGGGACGGGAGATCTACGAGCAGTACTTC,CASRLLGREIYEQYF
TRBD2,-,TRBV6-6,TRBJ2-2,TGTGCCAGCAGTTACTCCGCGGGAGGGCGGACCGGGGAGCTGTTTTTT,CASSYSAGGRTGELFF
-,few,TRBV7-9,TRBJ2-7,TGTGCCAGCAGCCCCGGTCGGACGTCCTACGAGCAGTACTTC,CASSPGRTSYEQYF
-,-,TRBV15,TRBJ2-5,TGTGCCACACGCCCCGGTCCAGAGCAAGAGACCCAGTACTTC,CATRPGPEQETQYF
-,-,TRBV18,TRBJ1-4,TGTGCCAGCTCACCCCAAAACGAGGAACTGTTTTTT,CASSPQNEELFF
-,-,TRBV11-3,TRBJ2-1,TGTGCCAGCAGCTCATCCTCTGGTTACAATGAGCAGTTCTTC,CASSSSSGYNEQFF
-,-,TRBV6-5,TRBJ2-7,TGTGCCAGCAGTCCTGACTGGCGCTCCTCCTACGAGCAGTACTTC,CASSPDWRSSYEQYF
-,-,TRBV18,TRBJ1-3,TGTGCCAGCTCACCGGTCTATGGAAACACCATATATTTT,CASSPVYGNTIYF
-,few,TRBV11-2,TRBJ1-1,TGTGCCAGCAGCTCCCGAGGTACTGAAGCTTTCTTT,CASSSRGTEAFF
TRBD1,once,TRBV19,TRBJ1-1,TGTGCCAGTTCCGGGACAGGGGGCTTGGGCACTGAAGCTTTCTTT,CASSGTGGLGTEAFF
-,once,TRBV5-1,TRBJ2-2,TGCGCCAGCAGCTTCCGAACAGGGCAGACCGGGGAGCTGTTTTTT,CASSFRTGQTGELFF
-,-,TRBV30,TRBJ2-1,TGTGCCTCGAGTTCAGGCCGCTACAATGAGCAGTTCTTC,CASSSGRYNEQFF
-,-,TRBV6-5,TRBJ1-3,TGTGCCAGCAGTTACTCACAGAGCCACTCTGGAAACACCATATATTTT,CASSYSQSHSGNTIYF
TRBD2,-,TRBV9,TRBJ2-3,TGTGCCAGCAGCTCACTAGCGGGAGGCCCAGATACGCAGTATTTT,CASSSLAGGPDTQYF
-,-,TRBV9,TRBJ2-7,TGTGCCAGCAGCGTAAATCAGGGGCCGTACGAGCAGTACTTC,CASSVNQGPYEQYF
-,-,TRBV7-8,TRBJ2-7,TGTGCCAGCAGCTTAGGAACAGCGGTGGGGGAGCAGTACTTC,CASSLGTAVGEQYF
TRBD1,once,TRBV25-1,TRBJ2-7,TGTGCCATCCCGGGACAGCAATCAAACCAACCCTACGAGCAGTACTTC,CAIPGQQSNQPYEQYF
-,-,TRBV5-1,TRBJ2-1,TGCGCCAGCAGCTTGACGGGGAGGAGCTCCTACAATGAGCAGTTCTTC,CASSLTGRSSYNEQFF
TRBD2,-,TRBV5-1,TRBJ2-7,TGCGCCAGCAGCTTGAGCGGGAGGGCCTACGAGCAGTACTTC,CASSLSGRAYEQYF
-,-,TRBV27,TRBJ2-3,TGTGCCAGCAGTGGGACTAGCACAGATACGCAGTATTTT,CASSGTSTDTQYF
-,-,TRBV5-1,TRBJ1-4,TGCGCCAGCAGCTTCACCGGATTAAGCGCCGTGTATGAAAAACTGTTTTTT,CASSFTGLSAVYEKLFF
-,-,TRBV7-9,TRBJ1-1,TGTGCCAGCAGCCCGAATCAACGCACTGAAGCTTTCTTT,CASSPNQRTEAFF
-,-,TRBV7-2,TRBJ2-7,TGTGCCAGCAGCCACACCCCGGGACTTCTCTCCTACGAGCAGTACTTC,CASSHTPGLLSYEQYF
TRBD1,-,TRBV19,TRBJ2-7,TGCGCCCCGGGACAGGCCTCCTACGAGCAGTACTTC,CAPGQASYEQYF
TRBD1,-,TRBV25-1,TRBJ1-1,TGTGCCAGCGGAAGACAGGGAGGGACTGAAGCTTTCTTT,CASGRQGGTEAFF
-,-,TRBV7-2,TRBJ1-5,TGTGCCAGCAGCTCGGGACCCCCGGTGGCTCAGCCCCAGCATTTT,CASSSGPPVAQPQHF
TRBD2,-,TRBV30,TRBJ2-1,TGTGCCTGGAGTTTGCTTAGCGGGGGCCCCCGCGGTGAGCAGTTCTTC,CAWSLLSGGPRGEQFF
TRBD2,-,TRBV5-1,TRBJ2-1,TGCGCCAGCAGACCCCTTCTCCGGGAGGGCCCCTACAATGAGCAGTTCTTC,CASRPLLREGPYNEQFF
-,-,TRBV18,TRBJ1-2,TGTGCCAGCTCACCTGGGACCGGGAACTATGGCTACACCTTC,CASSPGTGNYGYTF
TRBD1,-,TRBV19,TRBJ1-1,TGTGCCAGCCGGGACAGGGTCAACACTGAAGCTTTCTTT,CASRDRVNTEAFF
TRBD2,-,TRBV25-1,TRBJ2-3,TGTGCCAGCAGTGAATGGTTTGGGACTAGCGCAAGCACAGATACGCAGTATTTT,CASSEWFGTSASTDTQYF
-,-,TRBV4-1,TRBJ1-4,TGCGCCAGCAGCCAGATCGGATCAACTAATGAAAAACTGTTTTTT,CASSQIGSTNEKLFF
-,-,TRBV7-9,TRBJ2-3,TGTGCCAGCAGCTCCATCACAGATACGCAGTATTTT,CASSSITDTQYF
TRBD1,-,TRBV19,TRBJ2-7,TGTGCCAGTAGTAGCACCGGGACAGGTCTCCGCGAGCAGTACTTC,CASSSTGTGLREQYF
-,-,TRBV11-2,TRBJ1-2,TGTGCCAGCAGCGAGAGGGCAGCGCATACTTTTAACTATGGCTACACCTTC,CASSERAAHTFNYGYTF
-,-,TRBV7-2,TRBJ2-3,TGTGCCAGCAGCTTTCCTGGAGGGGATACGCAGTATTTT,CASSFPGGDTQYF
-,-,TRBV18,TRBJ1-5,TGTGCCAGCCCCGGGAAGGGGAGGGACCATCAGCCCCAGCATTTT,CASPGKGRDHQPQHF
-,once,TRBV7-9,TRBJ1-1,TGTGCCAGCAGCTTCGACATGAACACTGAAGCTTTCTTT,CASSFDMNTEAFF
-,-,TRBV18,TRBJ2-2,TGTGCCAGCTCAGAGGGCAGGGCCCCGAACACCGGGGAGCTGTTTTTT,CASSEGRAPNTGELFF
-,-,TRBV6-5,TRBJ2-2,TGTGCCAGCCAAGGCTACACGAACACCGGGGAGCTGTTTTTT,CASQGYTNTGELFF
-,-,TRBV5-1,TRBJ2-5,TGCGCCAGCAGCTTGGGGGGGGCAGAGACCCAGTACTTC,CASSLGGAETQYF
-,-,TRBV7-3,TRBJ1-1,TGTGCCAGCAGCCTCCAGGGGTTCCGCGCTGAAGCTTTCTTT,CASSLQGFRAEAFF
-,-,TRBV20-1,TRBJ1-2,TGCAGTGCTAGAGACTATGGCTACACCTTC,CSARDYGYTF
TRBD1,-,TRBV9,TRBJ2-7,TGTGCCAGCAGCGCCTCTCCCGGGACAGGGTACGAGCAGTACTTC,CASSASPGTGYEQYF
-,-,TRBV23-1,TRBJ1-4,TGCGCCAGCAGTCAAAGCCCCGGGGAAAAACTGTTTTTT,CASSQSPGEKLFF
TRBD2,once,TRBV30,TRBJ2-1,TGTGCCTGGAGGTACGGGAGGCTCTCAGGCAATGAGCAGTTCTTC,CAWRYGRLSGNEQFF
-,-,TRBV7-7,TRBJ1-1,TGTGCTAGCAGCCCCGACTGGAACACTGAAGCTTTCTTT,CASSPDWNTEAFF
-,few,TRBV9,TRBJ1-3,TGTGCCAGCAGCACCCGGGGGGGCGGAGGAAACACCATATATTTT,CASSTRGGGGNTIYF
-,-,TRBV2,TRBJ1-1,TGTGCCAGCAGGTTGGTTCCTCGCGGAACTGAAGCTTTCTTT,CASRLVPRGTEAFF